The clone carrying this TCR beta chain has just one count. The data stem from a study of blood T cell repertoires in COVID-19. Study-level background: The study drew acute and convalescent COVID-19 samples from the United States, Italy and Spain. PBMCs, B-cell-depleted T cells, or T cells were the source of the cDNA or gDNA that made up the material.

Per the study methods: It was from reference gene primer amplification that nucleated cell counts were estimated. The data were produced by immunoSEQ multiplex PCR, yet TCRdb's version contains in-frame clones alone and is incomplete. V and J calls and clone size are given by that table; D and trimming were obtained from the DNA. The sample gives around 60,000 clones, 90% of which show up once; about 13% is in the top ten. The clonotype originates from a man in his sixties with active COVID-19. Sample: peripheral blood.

CDR3 DNA: TGTGCCAGCAGTCTTAGGACAGCCTATGGCTACACCTTC. It codes for CASSLRTAYGYTF. The V gene is TRBV28, the J gene TRBJ1-2, with a weak D call TRBD1 (6 bases). V shed 5 bases and J shed 4 bases, with 11 bases lying between them. The CDR3 covers 13 residues. Germline V CDR1 and CDR2: MDHEN, SYDVKM.